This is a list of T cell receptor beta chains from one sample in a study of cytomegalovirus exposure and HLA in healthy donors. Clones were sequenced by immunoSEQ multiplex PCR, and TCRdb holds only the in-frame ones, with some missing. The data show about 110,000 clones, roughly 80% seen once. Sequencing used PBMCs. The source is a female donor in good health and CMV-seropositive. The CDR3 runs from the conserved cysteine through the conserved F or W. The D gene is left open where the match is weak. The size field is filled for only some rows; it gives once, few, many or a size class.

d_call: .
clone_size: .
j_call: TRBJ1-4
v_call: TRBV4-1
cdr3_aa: CASSQAGATNEKLFF
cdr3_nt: TGCGCCAGCAGCCAGGCAGGGGCAACTAATGAAAAACTGTTTTTT

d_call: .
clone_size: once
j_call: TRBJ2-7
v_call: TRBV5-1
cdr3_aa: CASSLAGNYEQYF
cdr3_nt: TGCGCCAGCAGCTTGGCCGGAAACTACGAGCAGTACTTC

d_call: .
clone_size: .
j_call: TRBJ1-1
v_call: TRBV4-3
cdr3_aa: CASSQVPTGVYGDTEAFF
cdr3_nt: TGCGCCAGCAGCCAAGTCCCCACCGGAGTTTACGGGGACACTGAAGCTTTCTTT

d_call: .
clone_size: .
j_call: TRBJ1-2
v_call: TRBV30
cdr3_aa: CAWSRDTANYGYTF
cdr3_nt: TGTGCCTGGAGTCGAGACACAGCTAACTATGGCTACACCTTC

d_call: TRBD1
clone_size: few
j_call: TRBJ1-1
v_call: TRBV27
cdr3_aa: CASRPQQGAVNTEAFF
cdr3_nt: TGTGCCAGCAGGCCCCAACAGGGGGCGGTGAACACTGAAGCTTTCTTT

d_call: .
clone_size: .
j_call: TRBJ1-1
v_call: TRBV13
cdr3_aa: CASSPDLHGTATEAFF
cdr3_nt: TGTGCCAGCAGCCCAGACCTACATGGTACAGCCACTGAAGCTTTCTTT

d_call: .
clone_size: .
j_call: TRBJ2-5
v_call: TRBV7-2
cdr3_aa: CASSFLGSHEGTQYF
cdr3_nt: TGTGCCAGCAGCTTTTTGGGATCGCACGAGGGGACCCAGTACTTC

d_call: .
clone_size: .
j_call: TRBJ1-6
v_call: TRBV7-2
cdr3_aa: CASSLRPPSGIYNSPLHF
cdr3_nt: TGTGCCAGCAGCTTAAGGCCCCCGTCAGGGATCTATAATTCACCCCTCCACTTT

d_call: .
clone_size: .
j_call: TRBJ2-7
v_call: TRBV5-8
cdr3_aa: CASSLNRNYEQYF
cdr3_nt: TGTGCCAGCAGCTTGAACAGAAACTACGAGCAGTACTTC

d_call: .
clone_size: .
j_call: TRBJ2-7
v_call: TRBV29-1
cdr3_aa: CSVLRVQGLYSYEQYF
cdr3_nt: TGCAGCGTTCTAAGGGTCCAGGGCCTTTACTCCTACGAGCAGTACTTC